This T cell receptor (beta chain) was sequenced in a study of cytomegalovirus exposure and HLA in healthy donors (dated by TCRdb to the late 2010s). In the study overall: In an earlier analysis of roughly 500 of the donors, 276 Gb of sequence data and approximately 100 million unique TCR beta sequences from 150 million to 200 million T cells were reported. Approximately 300 gigabases of sequencing data and around 80 million unique TCR sequences made up an early release that covered over 550 HLA-typed donors. Among the approximately 400 genotyped donors, around 81% belonged to the genetic ancestry cluster associated with self-reported Caucasian donors. The study was designed to test whether signatures of past pathogen exposure could be identified by cataloging public T cell receptors. The T cell repertoires of 550 to 850 subjects were profiled by immunosequencing and related to cytomegalovirus serostatus. In addition to the first cohort of 666 subjects, a separate validation cohort of approximately 130 different subjects was used. The study combined high-throughput TCR immunosequencing, statistical association of individual TCRs with disease status, and machine learning to predict cytomegalovirus infection status. A later analysis re-examined previously published TCR beta repertoires from hundreds of donors and added high-resolution HLA genotyping to investigate patterns of TCR occurrence. In the later analysis, no new phenotypic data were used to find candidate immune exposures; instead, reliance was placed on TCR beta sequences and their occurrence across donors. In an earlier analysis of 587 of the donors, high-throughput TCR beta sequencing was used to judge whether each TCR beta V gene segment behaved as functional or pseudogenic. Alongside the repertoire data, information on donor age, sex, ethnicity and CMV serostatus was compiled. Genome-wide SNP genotypes for about 60% of the 666 donors were used in a later genetic analysis, which treated that subset as a discovery cohort. Every repertoire in the discovery cohort had been generated on one and the same sequencing platform. Both class I and class II loci were covered by HLA typing, at four-digit resolution. Typing coverage differed by locus: A, B, C, DRB1 and DQB1 were typed in roughly 620-640 donors, DQA1 in approximately 520, DPA1 in nearly 610, and DPB1 in just under 490. Because of strong linkage in the cohort, roughly five DR-DQ haplotypes were treated as single units for association and clustering. Among a few hundred genotyped donors of the cohort, an average of 235,054 unique TCR beta nucleotide sequences were sequenced per donor, 15% to 20% of them non-productive.

The study at large found these results: Compared with equally common non-associated chains, HLA-associated TCR beta chains in a later analysis were more clonally expanded and had lower generation probabilities. A total of 150 or so TCR beta chains were listed by the study as associated with cytomegalovirus. Several of the top co-occurrence clusters appeared to be linked to parvovirus B19, influenza, CMV and Epstein-Barr virus, according to a later analysis. V-gene and J-gene trimming of TCR beta chains was associated with a missense DCLRE1C variant in a later genetic analysis, and the association was replicated in an independent cohort. In a later analysis, the rate of TCR association differed among HLA loci, with DRB1 alleles having the most associated TCRs and HLA-C alleles having the fewest. The classifier was reported to diagnose cytomegalovirus status with high specificity and sensitivity in both the original cohort and the validation cohort. A further reported finding was that TCR beta sequences accurately predicted the HLA-A and HLA-B alleles for most subjects in the first cohort. In vitro tests confirmed that a few of the cytomegalovirus-associated TCR beta chains recognize cytomegalovirus antigens. Because the 87-base-pair reads could not distinguish some IMGT-functional V segments, including TRBV6-2 and TRBV6-3, those segments were excluded. Linkage disequilibrium might explain the correlated functional status among segregating V segments, but an unknown experimental factor could not be ruled out. Strong co-occurrence of HLA alleles, especially DR and DQ, made assigning TCR associations to individual alleles difficult. The presence/absence analyses assumed that sequencing depth was roughly uniform across donors, and that assumption may not be true. Broadly in line with IMGT annotations, most TCR beta V segments showed up in productive rearrangements about 90% or about 30% of the time in an earlier analysis of around 600 of the donors. The cohort was sequenced for TCR beta chains only, and without alpha or paired-chain data the features that could be detected were limited. Because some donors lacked HLA typing at each locus, the association tests relied only on the typed subset. The only immune exposure information available for the cohort was CMV serostatus. Because counts were too low, seventeen rarely observed V segments, including chromosome 9 orphons, were excluded from the earlier analysis of around 590 of the donors. A cluster of highly shared sequence variants was judged likely to be a technical artifact of the sequencing pipeline. The authors suggested that the approach could potentially be extended to other disease states and immunological phenotypes. At a false discovery rate of 0.05, a later analysis linked under 20,000 TCR beta sequences to specific HLA alleles. Most CMV-associated TCR beta chains appeared to be HLA-restricted in a later analysis, and the HLA associations seemed to be driven largely by CMV exposure. Most TCR sequences were seen in very few donors, while some public TCRs were found in many individuals. According to a later genetic analysis, donors in an Asian-associated ancestry cluster had fewer N-insertions in productive TCRs than the approximately 670-donor mean.

The V end loses 4 bases and the J end loses 2 bases, and a stretch of 12 bases separates them. Based on the germline V gene, the CDR1 and CDR2 sequences are KGHSH and LQKENI. The CDR3 has 14 amino acids, counting the end cysteine and phenylalanine. Only the CDR3 DNA stays, 42 bases, in frame from base 1. Worth noting for this clone: What this receptor recognizes is not known. No much larger clone exists at a distance of one base, and base qualities are not known.

Library method: the immunoSEQ multiplex PCR assay. A mixture of 60 forward primers for TCR Vbeta segments and 13 reverse primers for TCR Jbeta segments was used in the multiplex PCR. A multiplex PCR assay on genomic DNA amplified the CDR3 region of rearranged TCR beta genes. Amplified TCR beta libraries were sequenced as 87-base-pair reads on the Illumina HiSeq System. The published analysis was carried out like this. A later analysis counted tens of millions of unique TCR beta chains across the 550 to 800 repertoires, and about 10 million of these chains were shared by at least two donors. Raw reads were error-corrected and collapsed into unique sequences by a nearest-neighbor algorithm in which closely related sequences were merged to remove PCR and sequencing errors. To assign V, D and J gene segments, CDR3 sequences were aligned to IMGT reference sequences. For a sequence to be retained, at least a six-nucleotide match to both a V gene segment and a J gene segment was required. A rearrangement was called productive if the CDR3 had no stop codons and remained in frame with V and J, and every other rearrangement was called non-productive. Following IMGT convention, CDR3 was defined as the stretch from the second conserved V-encoded cysteine up to the conserved J-encoded phenylalanine. The earlier analysis of roughly 590 of the donors excluded sequences that lacked an unambiguous match to a single V gene segment. An earlier analysis of some 610 of the donors called V segments functional above 56.7% productive rearrangements and segregating when the between-donor standard deviation exceeded 5%. A statistical classification framework was developed to diagnose cytomegalovirus status using the catalog of TCR beta chain sequences. V and J gene assignment, in a later analysis, came from comparing TCR nucleotide sequences with IMGT/GENE-DB human TR gene sequences. In a later analysis, CDR3 sequences and most-parsimonious VDJ recombination scenarios were assigned using the TCRdist pipeline. In a later analysis, every TCR beta chain was defined by the combination of its CDR3 amino acid sequence and its V-gene family, and reads without a unique V-gene family were dropped. To address suspected cross-contamination and a sequencing artifact, a later analysis removed over 500 highly shared, low-generation-probability nucleotide sequences. For each public chain, a later analysis derived a clonal expansion index from normalized ranks of inferred template counts within each repertoire. Generation probabilities in a later analysis came from a VDJ recombination model fitted to out-of-frame rearrangements, and those results were checked against IGoR. Hypergeometric tests were used in a later analysis to score TCR-TCR, TCR-HLA and TCR-CMV co-occurrence, with a repertoire-size bias correction applied to the TCR pairs. To estimate false discovery rates, a later analysis permuted the HLA or CMV assignments 20 times. A later analysis grouped co-occurring TCRs with DBSCAN, adding TCRdist sequence similarity when clustering within HLA-allele-positive subsets. Repertoires with fewer than 30,000 or more than 120,000 public chains, plus five repertoires with anomalous nucleotide sharing, were excluded from co-occurrence clustering. TCRdb obtained this table from immuneACCESS and retained in-frame rearrangements with V and J assigned. These tables miss some clones; where compared with another copy, unresolved V genes account for less than half of the shortfall, and the remainder is unexplained. V, J and clone size are those of that table, while D and trimming were read from the DNA. This sample gives about 120,000 clones in total; less than 85% of them show up just once. Clones ranked in the top ten supply 15% to 20% of the sample.

The cohort was made up of 666 healthy bone marrow donors. At the time of sampling, every cohort member was nominally healthy, though immune exposures that went unrecorded were likely present. The donor tested CMV seropositive and was one of the 289 seropositive cohort members. A peripheral blood sample was provided by each donor, and peripheral blood mononuclear cells were used for TCR beta sequencing. Genomic DNA extraction from the blood cell samples was performed with the Qiagen DNeasy Blood Extraction Kit. The sample taken for sequencing was PBMCs. The TCR sequence derives from a man in his fifties in good health and CMV-seropositive. The V gene is TRBV18 and the J gene is TRBJ2-7, and possibly TRBD1, on 6 matching bases. The bases are TGTGCCAGCTCACAAGAAGGGGGACCCTACGAGCAGTACTTC. Translation gives CASSQEGGPYEQYF. The reference TRBV18 and TRBJ2-7 proteins fill in what lies around the CDR3, so the full variable domain reads NAGVMQNPRHLVRRRGQEARLRCSPMKGHSHVYWYRQLPEEGLKFMVYLQKENIIDESGMPKERFSAEFPKEGPSILRIQQVVRGDSAAYFCASSQEGGPYEQYFGPGTRLTVT.